The 2 T cell receptor beta chains below all came from one sample that was sequenced in a study of blood T cell repertoires in COVID-19. TCRdb keeps only in-frame clones here, not all; method: immunoSEQ multiplex PCR. This sample yields roughly 120,000 clones, of which more than 65% are seen a single time; approximately 7.9% belongs to the top ten. Sequenced sample: peripheral blood. These receptors all stem from a woman of 80 years or more with active or convalescent COVID-19.

The rearrangement joins TRBV14 to TRBJ2-2; 13 positions agree with TRBD2. CDR1 and CDR2 from the germline V gene are SGHDN and FVKESK. The ends lost 4 bases at V and 7 bases at J; junction bases unmatched: 6. This CDR3 has 16 residues. The CDR3 DNA is TGTGCCAGCAGCCGAACTAGCGGGAGGGCCAGCGGGGAGCTGTTTTTT. Translated, it gives CASSRTSGRASGELFF.

This clone was observed a single time. The gene calls are TRBV7-9 and TRBJ1-5; possible D gene TRBD1, 5 bases. The ends were cut back, 5 bases at V and 6 bases at J, with 11 bases in the middle. Germline CDR1 SEHNR, CDR2 FQNEAQ (reference sequence). There are 13 residues in the CDR3. The DNA for the CDR3 is TGTGCCAGCAGCCTGGTAGGGGTTCAGCCCCAGCATTTT. It codes for CASSLVGVQPQHF.